This T cell receptor (beta chain) came from a study of T-cell memory formation after mild COVID-19. V lost 6 bases, J lost 1 base, and 13 bases lay in between. This CDR3 is 13 amino acids long. In germline, CDR1 is SQVTM, CDR2 ANQGSEA. TCRdb re-called the 5' RACE reads through MiXCR, storing one row per CDR3 protein. The sample lists about 360,000 distinct CDR3 sequences; about an eighth were seen once. The source material was PBMCs or a T cell subset sorted from them (not recorded which). The clonotype was recovered from a man between 18 and 29 years old who had mild COVID-19 (a few samples of this study predate the infection). Cell type and time point are not known. The chain links TRBV29-1 to TRBJ2-7, with D maybe TRBD2 (6 bases). The CDR3 DNA reads as TGCAGCGTGACCGAGGCGGGATCCTACGAGCAGTACTTC. It encodes CSVTEAGSYEQYF.